This TCR beta chain stems from a study of cytotoxic CD8 clonotypes in ibrutinib-treated CLL. Study outcomes and limitations: In comparison with age-matched healthy donors, baseline clonality was higher and tracked circulating CD8+ T-cell counts.

Note on this clone: Its antigen is as yet unknown.

There are 13 residues in the CDR3. V dropped 6 bases and J dropped 4; count of bases not matched to a gene: 5. CDR1 and CDR2 from the germline V gene are MGHDK and SYGVNS. The table came from immunoSEQ multiplex PCR; TCRdb's copy has only in-frame clones and leaves some out. This table has fewer than 400,000 clones, 67% appearing once. The chain has TRBV25-1 and TRBJ2-7, with TRBD1 identical over 8 bases. The sequence derives from a human donor with chronic lymphocytic leukemia. The material sequenced was PBMCs, taken after 36 months of ibrutinib treatment. In DNA form, the CDR3 reads TGTGCCAGCAGCTGGACAGGGTCTTACGAGCAGTACTTC. It codes for CASSWTGSYEQYF.